Following are 31 T cell receptor beta chains from one sample sequenced in a study of T-cell reconstitution after alpha-beta-depleted transplantation in children. Unique molecular identifiers were used in preparing the TCRbeta library. MiXCR, run by TCRdb on the PCR reads, gives a single entry per CDR3 protein. Of 580,000 or so distinct CDR3 sequences listed, more than 20% were seen once; the top ten hold around an eighth. This sample comprised PBMCs, mostly from graft donor cells, obtained 360 days after TCRalphabeta/CD19-depleted stem cell transplant. Every receptor here comes from a boy younger than two who had a stem cell transplant for acute myeloid leukemia, so the T cells may come from the graft donor.

The chain combines TRBV5-1 with TRBJ2-7; maybe TRBD2 (6 bases). This CDR3 spans 18 amino acids. Germline V gene sequence: CDR1 SGHRS, CDR2 YFSETQ. The V gene lost 5 bases and the J gene lost 1 base, with 25 bases spanning the gap. Written as DNA, the CDR3 is TGCGCCAGCAGAGCGGATCAATCTGGAATTCGGGGGTCCTACGAGCAGTACGTC. This translates into CASRADQSGIRGSYEQYV.

This clonotype was picked up one time. The chain recombines TRBV11-2 with TRBJ1-2; 7 bases match TRBD1. V trimming: 5 bases; J trimming: 8 bases; junction bases outside the gene matches: 11. The germline CDR1 and CDR2 sequences are SGHAT and FQNNGV. The CDR3 loop spans 14 amino acids. CDR3 sequence: CASSVAGQHTGYTF. The CDR3, as DNA: TGTGCCAGCAGCGTGGCGGGACAGCATACGGGCTACACCTTC.

This clonotype was seen at least ten times. The chain combines TRBV6-5 with TRBJ2-7; D is possibly TRBD1 or TRBD2 (5 bases each). V was cut by 2 bases and J by 1 base, with 9 bases left in between. The germline CDR1 and CDR2 sequences are MNHEY and SVGAGI. This CDR3 is built from 14 residues. CDR3 coding DNA: TGTGCCAGCAGTTACGGGGACGGTTCCTACGAGCAGTACGTC. Amino acid sequence: CASSYGDGSYEQYV.

This clonotype was seen a few times. The chain employs TRBV29-1 and TRBJ1-4, with D possibly TRBD1 on 6 matching bases. Trimming pared 6 bases from V and 9 bases from J, leaving 11 bases between. CDR3 size: 11 residues. Germline V gives CDR1 SQVTM, CDR2 ANQGSEA. This chain's CDR3 is CSVGQGQKLFF. The CDR3 DNA reads TGCAGCGTCGGGCAGGGGCAAAAACTGTTTTTT.

The chain has TRBV27 and TRBJ1-6, with D unresolved. This CDR3 spans 14 amino acids. V was cut by 7 bases and J by 7 bases, with 14 bases left in between. Germline assignment: CDR1 MNHEY and CDR2 SMNVEV (reference sequence). In DNA form, the CDR3 reads TGTGCCAGCAAAGAGGAGTTCCAAAATTCACCCCTCCACTTT. Protein: CASKEEFQNSPLHF.

This clonotype was seen many times. The chain employs TRBV20-1 and TRBJ2-5; possibly TRBD1 for D (6 bases). The CDR3 has 14 residues. V shed 0 bases and J shed 5 bases, with 13 bases lying between them. From germline, CDR1 is DFQATT and CDR2 SNEGSKA (reference sequence). The CDR3 spells CSARDGTIKETQYF. The CDR3 DNA follows: TGCAGTGCTAGAGACGGGACAATCAAGGAGACCCAGTACTTC.

The chain links TRBV4-3 to TRBJ2-7; D is ambiguous. Germline V CDR1 and CDR2: LGHNA, YSLEER. Between the trimmed V and J ends, which lost 0 bases and 2 bases, there was a span of 8 bases. The CDR3 length is 14 residues. CDR3 protein: CASSQDPATYEQYF. The CDR3, as DNA: TGCGCCAGCAGCCAAGACCCGGCCACCTACGAGCAGTACTTC.

This clonotype was recorded a few times. The genes are TRBV30 and TRBJ1-1; D unresolved. Trimming removed 3 bases at V and 5 bases at J, with 7 bases between. Germline CDR1 is GTSNPN and CDR2 is SVGIG (reference sequence). The CDR3 extends over 11 amino acids. The CDR3 coding sequence is TGTGCCTGGAGCCCCCAAACTGAAGCTTTCTTT. This encodes CAWSPQTEAFF.

This chain connects TRBV5-1 to TRBJ2-1; maybe TRBD1 (6 bases). Germline-derived CDR1 and CDR2 are SGHRS and YFSETQ. The CDR3 length is 14 residues. V was clipped by 2 bases and J by 7 bases, with 13 bases between them. CDR3 region: CASSLPGTSNEQFF. The CDR3, as DNA: TGCGCCAGCAGCTTACCGGGGACATCGAATGAGCAGTTCTTC.

This clonotype came up many times. The chain has TRBV12-3 or TRBV12-4 and TRBJ1-1; D might be TRBD1 (6 bases). V was clipped by 4 bases and J by 3 bases, with 9 bases between them. This CDR3 region has 13 residues. CDR3 residues: CASSSGGHTEAFF. In DNA, the CDR3 is TGTGCCAGCAGTTCCGGGGGGCACACTGAAGCTTTCTTT.

The table lists this clonotype with many counts. The rearrangement joins TRBV7-9 to TRBJ2-5; 8 bases map to TRBD2. The CDR3 runs 14 residues. With V trimmed by 5 bases and J by 3 bases, 5 bases remained unmatched. Per germline, CDR1 SEHNR and CDR2 FQNEAQ (reference sequence). The CDR3, as DNA: TGTGCCAGCAGCATCGGACTAGCTGAAGAGACCCAGTACTTC. Translating it yields CASSIGLAEETQYF.

The rearrangement uses TRBV5-1 and TRBJ2-1; 12 bases line up with TRBD2. Germline V gives CDR1 SGHRS, CDR2 YFSETQ. V shed 0 bases, J shed 2 bases, and the junction held 3 bases outside the gene matches. The CDR3 runs 17 residues. The CDR3 nucleotides read TGCGCCAGCAGCTTGGCGCCTAGCGGGGGGGCCTACAATGAGCAGTTCTTC. Its translation is CASSLAPSGGAYNEQFF.

This clonotype came up a few times. V and J are TRBV12-3 or TRBV12-4 and TRBJ1-6, with D hard to call. The ends were cut back, 4 bases at V and 7 bases at J, with 14 bases in the middle. There are 15 residues in the CDR3. The CDR3 DNA follows: TGTGCCAGCAGTTCCTCAGTTATGAGGAATTCACCCCTCCACTTT. Protein sequence: CASSSSVMRNSPLHF.

This clonotype has a handful of counts. V gene TRBV20-1 combines with J gene TRBJ2-5; D not certain. Trimming stripped 1 base from V and 1 base from J, with 10 bases between. The CDR3 totals 14 residues. CDR1 is DFQATT, CDR2 SNEGSKA, per germline (reference sequence). The CDR3 reads CSARGPTFQETQYF. The CDR3 DNA reads TGCAGTGCTAGAGGCCCCACTTTCCAAGAGACCCAGTACTTC.

This clonotype was picked up one time. The rearrangement links TRBV21-1 to TRBJ2-7; the D call TRBD1 from the table was never checked on the DNA. TRBV21-1 counts as a pseudogene. The CDR3 length is 16 residues. As DNA, the CDR3 is TGTGCCAGCAGCAAAGGCGAGACAGGGGGAATCTACGAGCAGTACGTC. Translated: CASSKGETGGIYEQYV.

The chain couples TRBV25-1 to TRBJ1-5, with 7 bases that match TRBD1. CDR1 is MGHDK and CDR2 is SYGVNS in the germline V gene. The CDR3 has 16 amino acids. V was clipped by 6 bases and J by 1 base; unmatched bases: 9. The CDR3 region is CASRSGGSGSNQPQHF. CDR3 DNA: TGTGCCAGCAGGTCAGGGGGGTCGGGGAGCAATCAGCCCCAGCATTTT.

This clonotype was observed a few times. This chain connects TRBV20-1 to TRBJ2-7; no firm D call. V lost 1 base and J 1 base, leaving 8 bases between the germline ends. The CDR3 has 13 amino acids. The germline CDR1 and CDR2 sequences are DFQATT and SNEGSKA (reference sequence). Written as DNA, the CDR3 is TGCAGTGCTAGAGGCACCATATCCTACGAGCAGTACTTC. It yields the protein CSARGTISYEQYF.

The chain has TRBV6-5 and TRBJ1-2, with D tentatively TRBD1 (5 bases). The V gene lost 2 bases and the J gene lost 6 bases, with 10 bases spanning the gap. Germline CDR1 reads MNHEY; CDR2 reads SVGAGI. The CDR3 covers 13 residues. The CDR3 nucleotides are TGTGCCAGCAGTTACGGGGACCTTCATGGCTACACCTTC. This codes for CASSYGDLHGYTF.

The chain couples TRBV29-1 to TRBJ2-5, with D tentatively TRBD1 (5 bases). Trimming took 6 bases from V and 5 from J, leaving 7 bases between them. Germline V gene lookup returns CDR1 SQVTM and CDR2 ANQGSEA. CDR3 length: 10 residues. The CDR3, as DNA: TGCAGCGTGCACAGGGAGACCCAGTACTTC. Its translation is CSVHRETQYF.

The sample holds many counts of this clonotype. The chain couples TRBV5-8 to TRBJ2-3; D is undetermined. The germline gives CDR1 SGHTS, CDR2 YDEGEE. Trimming removed 0 bases from V and 0 bases from J, with 8 bases in between. The CDR3 spans 15 residues. The CDR3: CASSLVVGSTDTQYF. CDR3 in DNA: TGTGCCAGCAGCTTGGTGGTCGGTAGCACAGATACGCAGTATTTT.

The chain recombines TRBV7-8 with TRBJ1-5; no firm D call. Between the trimmed V and J ends, which lost 5 bases and 0 bases, there was a span of 8 bases. The CDR3 has 14 amino acids. Germline lookup yields CDR1 SGHVS and CDR2 FQNEAQ. CDR3 DNA: TGTGCCAGCAGCCTCACAACTAGCAATCAGCCCCAGCATTTT. Its protein product is CASSLTTSNQPQHF.

This clonotype was observed a handful of times. The J gene is TRBJ2-2, the V gene TRBV20-1; D might be TRBD1 (6 bases). V was trimmed by 6 bases and J by 6 bases, leaving 11 bases between them. The CDR3 covers 12 residues. Per germline, CDR1 DFQATT and CDR2 SNEGSKA (reference sequence). The chain's CDR3 is CSAPGQSGELFF. In DNA, the CDR3 is TGCAGTGCGCCCGGACAGTCCGGGGAGCTGTTTTTT.

The CDR3 DNA sequence: TGTGCCAGCAGCCAAGAAGGGACAGATAATGAAAAACTGTTTTTT. Protein: CASSQEGTDNEKLFF. The V call is TRBV4-2, the J call TRBJ1-4; 7 nucleotides line up with TRBD1. J gave up 4 bases and V 0 bases, and 2 bases lay outside the gene matches. CDR3 length: 15 amino acids. Germline V CDR1 and CDR2: LGHNA, YNFKEQ.

This clonotype was counted between two and nine times. V gene TRBV12-3 or TRBV12-4 combines with J gene TRBJ2-1, with 14 bases fitting TRBD2. The J segment lost 8 bases and the V segment lost 6 bases, leaving 9 bases of the junction unmatched. CDR3 size: 16 residues. CDR3 region: CASSARTSGGRDEQFF. The CDR3 DNA sequence: TGTGCCAGCAGCGCGAGGACTAGCGGGGGGAGAGATGAGCAGTTCTTC.

The rearrangement links TRBV28 to TRBJ1-4; D unclear. Germline-derived CDR1 and CDR2 are MDHEN and SYDVKM. The CDR3 runs to 13 residues. V was trimmed by 3 bases and J by 6 bases, leaving 8 bases between them. The CDR3 bases are TGTGCCAGCAGTTTCACGGCGCATGAAAAACTGTTTTTT. It specifies CASSFTAHEKLFF.

In its sample, this clonotype was seen many times. This chain joins TRBV7-2 and TRBJ1-5; D call uncertain. CDR1 is SGHTA and CDR2 is FQGNSA in the germline V gene. The CDR3 spans 15 residues. V was trimmed by 0 bases and J by 6 bases, leaving 12 bases between them. The CDR3 protein is CASSLAGGLGQPQHF. The CDR3 DNA sequence: TGTGCCAGCAGCTTAGCGGGCGGCTTAGGTCAGCCCCAGCATTTT. The variable domain in full, completed from reference TRBV7-2 and TRBJ1-5, reads GAGVSQSPSNKVTEKGKDVELRCDPISGHTALYWYRQSLGQGLEFLIYFQGNSAPDKSGLPSDRFSAERTGGSVSTLTIQRTQQEDSAVYLCASSLAGGLGQPQHFGDGTRLSIL.

This clonotype has only a few counts. V is TRBV20-1 and J is TRBJ2-7; the D gene could be TRBD1 or TRBD2 (5 bases each). The V gene's germline CDR1 is DFQATT and CDR2 SNEGSKA (reference sequence). Trimming removed 1 base from V and 3 bases from J, with 10 bases in between. This CDR3 is 13 amino acids long. The CDR3 loop reads CSARAGTDYEQYF. Here the CDR3 DNA reads TGCAGTGCTAGAGCGGGGACGGACTACGAGCAGTACTTC.

CDR3 amino acids: CASSLSLGEQYF. CDR3 sequence (DNA): TGTGCCAGCAGCTTGTCTTTGGGCGAGCAGTACTTC. The chain carries TRBV12-3 or TRBV12-4 and TRBJ2-7; unclear D gene. Trimming cost V 6 bases and J 6 bases, with 12 bases left between them. The CDR3 consists of 12 residues.

V and J are TRBV7-9 and TRBJ1-2, with D possibly matching TRBD1 (5 bases). V lost 6 bases to trimming and J lost 4 bases, with 18 bases between them. This CDR3 spans 15 amino acids. CDR1 is SEHNR and CDR2 is FQNEAQ in the germline V gene (reference sequence). CDR3 bases: TGTGCCAGCAGTCCCGGGACGACCTCCTTCTATGGCTACACCTTC. This sequence encodes CASSPGTTSFYGYTF.

The chain recombines TRBV12-3 or TRBV12-4 with TRBJ2-1, with TRBD2 matching 7 bases. V shed 5 bases, J shed 3 bases, and the junction held 10 bases outside the gene matches. The CDR3 length is 16 residues. CDR3 sequence: CASSPHGGGVYNEQFF. The CDR3 DNA sequence: TGTGCCAGCAGTCCCCATGGGGGGGGGGTCTACAATGAGCAGTTCTTC.

At least ten counts were recorded for this clonotype. The V call is TRBV7-9, the J call TRBJ2-3; 9 bases match TRBD2. The V segment lost 5 bases and the J segment 1 base; nucleotides outside the gene matches: 10. The CDR3 runs to 17 residues. The germline V gene encodes CDR1 SEHNR and CDR2 FQNEAQ (reference sequence). DNA of the CDR3: TGTGCCAGCAGCGCCCTGAGGGTAGCGGGGGGCACAGATACGCAGTATTTT. It codes for CASSALRVAGGTDTQYF.